Listed here is a single T cell receptor (beta chain). The data were taken from a study of glioma-infiltrating T cells after dendritic cell vaccination. Time point in this sample: after dendritic cell vaccination, including at tumor progression/relapse. Some clones are missing from TCRdb's copy, which holds only in-frame ones; the method was immunoSEQ multiplex PCR. The data contain tens of thousands of clones, around four fifths of them seen just once; the ten biggest clones take up around 6.5%. Per germline, CDR1 SNHLY and CDR2 FYNNEI. Trimming left V 2 bases short and J 3 bases short, with 13 bases between. CDR3 size: 16 residues.

This chain connects TRBV2 to TRBJ2-2, with D possibly being TRBD2 (6 bases). The source is a human donor with glioblastoma. This specimen was blood, taken after dendritic cell vaccination. CDR3 sequence reads: CASSEQGREHTGELFF. The CDR3 coding sequence is TGTGCCAGCAGTGAACAGGGACGGGAGCACACCGGGGAGCTGTTTTTT.